This T cell receptor beta chain was identified in a study of beta chain features in type 1 diabetes. Overall study findings and caveats: Using cDNA template may skew counts toward highly expressing activated cells.

This clone was counted a few times. Antigen specificity is unknown. Without exception, sorted populations had purity beyond 95%. V lost 0 bases and J 9 bases, leaving 6 bases between the germline ends. Germline V gene lookup returns CDR1 SGHRS and CDR2 YFSETQ. The CDR3 loop spans 11 amino acids. Expressed TCRB transcripts were sequenced after all isolated RNA was converted to cDNA. Sequenced by immunoSEQ multiplex PCR; TCRdb stores in-frame clones only, minus some. The data show approximately 400,000 clones, around 15% seen once. The clonotype comes from a woman younger than 35 in good health. The chain has TRBV5-1 and TRBJ2-5, with D hard to call. Sequencing input: naive CD4+ T cells from blood. The CDR3 nucleotides read TGCGCCAGCAGCTTGGATGAGGCCCAGTACTTC. Residues: CASSLDEAQYF. Drawing the rest from reference TRBV5-1 and TRBJ2-5, the complete variable domain is KAGVTQTPRYLIKTRGQQVTLSCSPISGHRSVSWYQQTPGQGLQFLFEYFSETQRNKGNFPGRFSGRQFSNSRSEMNVSTLELGDSALYLCASSLDEAQYFGPGTRLLVL.